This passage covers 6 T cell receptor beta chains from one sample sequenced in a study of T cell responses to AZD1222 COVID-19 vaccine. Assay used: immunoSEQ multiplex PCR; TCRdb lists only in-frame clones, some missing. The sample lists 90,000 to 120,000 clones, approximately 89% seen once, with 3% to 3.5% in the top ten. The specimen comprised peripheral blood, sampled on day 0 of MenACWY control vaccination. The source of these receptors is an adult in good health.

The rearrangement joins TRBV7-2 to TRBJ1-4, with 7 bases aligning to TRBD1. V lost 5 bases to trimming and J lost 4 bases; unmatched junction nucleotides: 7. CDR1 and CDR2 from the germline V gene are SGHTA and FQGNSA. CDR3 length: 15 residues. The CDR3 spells CASSPGDRLNEKLFF. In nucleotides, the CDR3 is TGTGCCAGCAGCCCGGGGGACAGACTTAATGAAAAACTGTTTTTT.

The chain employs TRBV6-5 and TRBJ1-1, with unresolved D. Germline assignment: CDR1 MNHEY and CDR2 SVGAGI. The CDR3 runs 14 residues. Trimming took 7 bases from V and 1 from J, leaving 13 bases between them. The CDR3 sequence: CASTLRAGNTEAFF. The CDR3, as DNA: TGTGCCAGCACCCTCCGGGCAGGGAACACTGAAGCTTTCTTT.

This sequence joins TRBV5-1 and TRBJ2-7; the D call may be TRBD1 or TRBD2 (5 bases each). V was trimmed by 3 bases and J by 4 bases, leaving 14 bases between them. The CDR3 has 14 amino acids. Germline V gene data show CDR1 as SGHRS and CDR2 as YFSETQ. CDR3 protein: CASSSGLVRYEQYF. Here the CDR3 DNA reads TGCGCCAGCAGCTCGGGGCTAGTTAGGTACGAGCAGTACTTC.

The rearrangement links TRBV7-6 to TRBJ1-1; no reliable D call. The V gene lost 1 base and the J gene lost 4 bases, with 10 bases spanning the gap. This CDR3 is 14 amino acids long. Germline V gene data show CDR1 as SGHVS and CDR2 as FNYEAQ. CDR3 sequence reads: CASSLDGEGTEAFF. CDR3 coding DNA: TGTGCCAGCAGCTTAGATGGGGAGGGCACTGAAGCTTTCTTT.

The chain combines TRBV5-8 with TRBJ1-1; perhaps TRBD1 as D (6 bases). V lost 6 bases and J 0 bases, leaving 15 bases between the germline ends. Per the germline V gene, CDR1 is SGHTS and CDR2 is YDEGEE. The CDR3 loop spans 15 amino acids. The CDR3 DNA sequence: TGTGCCAGCAAGGGAGGGGGGTTATTGAACACTGAAGCTTTCTTT. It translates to CASKGGGLLNTEAFF.

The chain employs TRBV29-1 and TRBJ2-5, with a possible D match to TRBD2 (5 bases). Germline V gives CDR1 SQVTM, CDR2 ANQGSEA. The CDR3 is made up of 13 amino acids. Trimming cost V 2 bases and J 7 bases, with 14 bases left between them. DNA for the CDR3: TGCAGCGTTGAAAATCGGGGTCACGGGACCCAGTACTTC. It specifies CSVENRGHGTQYF.